This TCR beta chain was recovered during a study of blood T cell repertoires in COVID-19. The Seattle patients, enrolled during active infection, were followed longitudinally. Germline values: CDR1 LNHDA, CDR2 SQIVND (reference sequence). Trimming removed 5 bases at V and 1 base at J, with 11 bases between. The CDR3 length is 14 residues. The assay was immunoSEQ multiplex PCR, and TCRdb's table has in-frame clones only and misses some. The repertoire has 250,000 to 350,000 clones, roughly 80% of them found once; the top ten carry around 1.6%. The chain employs TRBV19 and TRBJ1-1, with TRBD1 as a possible D gene (5 bases). The source material was peripheral blood. The receptor comes from a human donor with COVID-19, enrolled during active disease. The donor label of this sample is uncertain. The CDR3, as DNA: TGTGCCAGTAGTTTCCAGGGATCGAACACTGAAGCTTTCTTT. It encodes CASSFQGSNTEAFF. The complete variable domain, with remaining parts taken from reference TRBV19 and TRBJ1-1, reads DGGITQSPKYLFRKEGQNVTLSCEQNLNHDAMYWYRQDPGQGLRLIYYSQIVNDFQKGDIAEGYSVSREKKESFPLTVTSAQKNPTAFYLCASSFQGSNTEAFFGQGTRLTVV.